This T cell receptor beta chain comes out of a study of blood T cell repertoires in COVID-19. The overall study: PBMCs, B-cell-depleted T cells, or T cells were the source of the cDNA or gDNA that made up the material.

Trimming pared 5 bases from V and 1 base from J, leaving 11 bases between. Germline CDR1 SGHTA, CDR2 FQGNSA. The CDR3 is 14 amino acids. A single count supports this clone. The method was immunoSEQ multiplex PCR; TCRdb's version includes in-frame clones alone and lacks a portion of them. The repertoire has roughly 160,000 clones, 85% of them found once; the top ten carry roughly 5%. The sequence was collected from a woman in her forties or fifties with COVID-19, enrolled during active disease. The chain joins TRBV7-2 to TRBJ1-1, with D possibly matching TRBD1 (6 bases). Sequencing was carried out using peripheral blood. CDR3 nucleotide sequence: TGTGCCAGCAGCCTGGACAGCCCGAACACTGAAGCTTTCTTT. Translation: CASSLDSPNTEAFF. The variable domain in full, with the rest retrieved from reference TRBV7-2 and TRBJ1-1, is GAGVSQSPSNKVTEKGKDVELRCDPISGHTALYWYRQSLGQGLEFLIYFQGNSAPDKSGLPSDRFSAERTGGSVSTLTIQRTQQEDSAVYLCASSLDSPNTEAFFGQGTRLTVV.